This T cell receptor (beta chain) originates from a study of blood T cells in healthy people across ages (dated by TCRdb to between 2015 and 2017). Describing the broader study: In model experiments, template switching captured roughly one uniquely barcoded TCR beta cDNA molecule for every two T cells. Age-related changes in TCR beta repertoire diversity were measured in the study by deep sequencing normalized with unique cDNA molecular identifiers. Four age groups were formed from the donors: young (average 16 years), middle-aged (around 40), aged (approximately 60) and long-lived (less than 85). To avoid experimental bias, donors of different ages were distributed randomly across sequencing lanes. Two additional independent replicas of 1 million unique cDNA reads from the same blood draw were analyzed for two donors (one aged 18 to 30 and one aged 80 or older). Summary of the overall study and its limitations: There was a strong correlation between observed TCR beta diversity and the percentage of naive T cells measured by flow cytometry. Compared with the aged group, the long-lived group had more naive CD4+ T cells, fewer expanded clones and increased TCR diversity, suggesting age selection. Donor CMV infection status was unknown, potentially confounding age-related changes in expanded clonotypes. Estimates of total diversity from one million sequenced T cells were regarded as lower bounds and underestimates. Because profiling used bulk unsorted PBMCs, naive and antigen-experienced compartments could not be compared conclusively. Observed TCR beta diversity per million T cells fell roughly linearly with age, and a significant reduction was already apparent by age around 39.

From the germline V gene (reference sequence), CDR1 is DFQATT and CDR2 is SNEGSKA. At the junction V is shortened by 6 bases and J by 5 bases, with 7 bases in between. Measured from the cysteine to the phenylalanine, the CDR3 is 11 residues long. Just the 33-base CDR3 DNA is kept, in frame starting at base 1. The library was produced with 5' RACE. TCRdb names Illumina HiSeq 2500 as the instrument used. A second PCR of roughly 6 to 11 cycles was run with a J-beta primer mix and a sample-barcoded 5' primer. A unique molecular identifier was introduced onto each TCR beta cDNA molecule by a template-switch 5' adaptor carrying 12 random nucleotides. Each sample yielded at least 2.5 million CDR3-containing paired-end reads. The Mint cDNA synthesis kit, primed by a TRBC-specific oligonucleotide, was used to synthesize first-strand cDNA from all RNA. Following uracil-DNA glycosylase treatment, a first 18-cycle PCR with universal primers M1SS and BC2_uni_R was performed on all cDNA. Per the source publication's procedure: For normalization, 1 million high-quality reads were randomly selected from each sample, with every read carrying a distinct molecular identifier. Instead of being binned into consensus sequences, reads with shared molecular identifiers were discarded. CDR3 identification, clonotype clustering and error correction used MiTCR with a Q25 quality threshold and the strictest error-elimination algorithm. Lower-bound total TCR beta diversity was estimated with a nonparametric unseen species model using Euler transformation. TCRdb took the public reads, trimmed them with fastp at Q25, ran MiXCR for clone calling and kept in-frame beta chains. Identical CDR3 proteins give one entry, which carries the most common genes and DNA. The V and J calls and clone size are TCRdb's, not the authors'. Within this sample are 1.5 million to 2 million distinct CDR3 sequences, with roughly 28% of them counted one time only. The ten largest clones take up less than 9.5% of the sample.

Donors were 39 systemically healthy Caucasian individuals from Russia aged about 6 to 100 years. About 10 milliliters of peripheral blood were drawn from each donor into EDTA-treated Vacutainer tubes. Ficoll-Paque density-gradient centrifugation was used to isolate PBMCs, with at least 7 million per sample. Total RNA was extracted from PBMCs with Trizol reagent, with at least 6 micrograms obtained per sample. For every donor, an aliquot of PBMCs went through flow cytometry to measure the percentages of naive CD45RAhigh/CD27high T cells. A remark on this clonotype: The antigen this receptor binds is unknown. Per-nucleotide qualities are absent, and no much larger clonotype sits a single base away.

Sequencing input: blood. The chain was built from TRBV20-1 and TRBJ2-2, with no confidently assigned D gene. The TCR sequence derives from a woman aged 25-40 years in good health. CDR3 sequence: CSALRTGELFF. The nucleotide sequence is given as TGCAGTGCCCTTCGGACCGGGGAGCTGTTTTTT.